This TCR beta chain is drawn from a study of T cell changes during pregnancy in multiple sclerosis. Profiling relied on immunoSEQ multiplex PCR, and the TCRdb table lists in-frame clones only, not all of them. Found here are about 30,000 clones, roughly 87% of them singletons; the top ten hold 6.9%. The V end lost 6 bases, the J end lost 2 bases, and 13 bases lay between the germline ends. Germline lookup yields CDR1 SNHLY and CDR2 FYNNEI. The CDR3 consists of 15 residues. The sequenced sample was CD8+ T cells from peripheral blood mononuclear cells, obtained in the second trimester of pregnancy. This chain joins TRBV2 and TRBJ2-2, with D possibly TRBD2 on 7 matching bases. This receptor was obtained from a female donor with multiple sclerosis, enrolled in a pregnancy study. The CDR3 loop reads CASRSGEGNTGELFF. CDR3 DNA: TGTGCCAGCAGATCAGGGGAGGGTAACACCGGGGAGCTGTTTTTT.